The next 25 T cell receptor beta chains were all read from a single sample in a study of T cells after yellow fever vaccination. MiXCR, applied by TCRdb to the 5' RACE reads, yields one record per CDR3 protein. Here the sample spans 300,000 to 350,000 distinct CDR3 sequences, 3.5% to 5% being singletons. Here the sequenced sample was PBMCs, taken 15 days after the yellow fever booster vaccination. Source of these receptors: a man between 18 and 35 years old who received the YFV17D yellow fever vaccine.

A single count supports this clonotype. The gene calls are TRBV19 and TRBJ2-2, with D tentatively TRBD2 (6 bases). CDR3 length: 15 residues. Trimming removed 8 bases from V and 4 bases from J, with 17 bases in between. The germline gives CDR1 LNHDA, CDR2 SQIVND (reference sequence). As DNA, the CDR3 is TGTGCCAGTGGAGGACGGGGAGGTCCCACCGGGGAGCTGTTTTTT. Its protein product is CASGGRGGPTGELFF. The full variable domain, completed using reference TRBV19 and TRBJ2-2, is DGGITQSPKYLFRKEGQNVTLSCEQNLNHDAMYWYRQDPGQGLRLIYYSQIVNDFQKGDIAEGYSVSREKKESFPLTVTSAQKNPTAFYLCASGGRGGPTGELFFGEGSRLTVL.

This clonotype was counted only a few times. The chain uses TRBV5-1 and TRBJ2-1; possibly TRBD2 for D (6 bases). CDR3 size: 15 residues. Germline loops: CDR1 SGHRS, CDR2 YFSETQ. V dropped 2 bases and J dropped 3 bases, with 12 bases sitting between them. The CDR3 coding sequence is TGCGCCAGCAGCTTAGCTCCGGGGGACTACAATGAGCAGTTCTTC. This encodes CASSLAPGDYNEQFF.

This clonotype was seen repeatedly, ten times or more. The chain carries TRBV5-1 and TRBJ2-7, with D uncertain. The germline CDR1 and CDR2 sequences are SGHRS and YFSETQ. Trimming pared 4 bases from V and 3 bases from J, leaving 2 bases between. The CDR3 totals 10 residues. The CDR3 here is CASSVYEQYF. CDR3 DNA: TGCGCCAGCAGCGTCTACGAGCAGTACTTC.

The sample holds many counts of this clonotype. The chain is built from TRBV18 and TRBJ2-7; a possible D gene is TRBD2 (5 bases). V gave up 6 bases and J gave up 6 bases, with 12 bases separating them. The CDR3 runs 12 residues. Looked up from germline, CDR1 is KGHSH and CDR2 is LQKENI. CDR3 residues: CASSFLASEQYF. The CDR3, as DNA: TGTGCCAGCTCCTTCCTAGCTTCCGAGCAGTACTTC. Together with reference TRBV18 and TRBJ2-7, the CDR3 gives the full variable domain: NAGVMQNPRHLVRRRGQEARLRCSPMKGHSHVYWYRQLPEEGLKFMVYLQKENIIDESGMPKERFSAEFPKEGPSILRIQQVVRGDSAAYFCASSFLASEQYFGPGTRLTVT.

This clonotype has more than one count but fewer than ten. The genes are TRBV4-1 and TRBJ2-1, with D hard to call. The CDR3 has 14 amino acids. The V end was cut by 5 bases, the J end by 1 base, with 9 bases between. The germline gives CDR1 MGHRA, CDR2 YSYEKL. The CDR3 sequence: CASSTKSSYNEQFF. The CDR3 coding sequence is TGCGCCAGCAGCACCAAGTCGTCCTACAATGAGCAGTTCTTC.

There are a few counts of this clonotype. The chain uses TRBV4-3 and TRBJ2-7; D is possibly TRBD1 (5 bases). This CDR3 region has 16 residues. V shed 1 base and J shed 2 bases, with 15 bases lying between them. Looked up from germline, CDR1 is LGHNA and CDR2 is YSLEER. CDR3 in amino acids: CASSQARKGFPYEQYF. CDR3 nucleotide sequence: TGCGCCAGCAGCCAAGCTCGGAAGGGGTTTCCCTACGAGCAGTACTTC.

This clonotype has at least ten counts. The gene calls are TRBV7-3 and TRBJ1-1; 8 nucleotides line up with TRBD1. Unmatched junction bases numbered 1, after V lost 3 bases and J lost 4 bases. Germline V lookup: CDR1 SGHTA, CDR2 FQGTGA. This CDR3 region has 13 residues. CDR3: CASSLTGATEAFF. As DNA, the CDR3 is TGTGCCAGCAGCTTGACAGGGGCCACTGAAGCTTTCTTT.

The sample holds many counts of this clonotype. The chain employs TRBV7-9 and TRBJ1-6, with a possible D match to TRBD1 (5 bases). Germline V gives CDR1 SEHNR, CDR2 FQNEAQ (reference sequence). Trimming took off 4 bases at V and 3 bases at J, with 10 bases between the two ends. The CDR3 loop spans 15 amino acids. In nucleotides, the CDR3 is TGTGCCAGCAGCTCGGGGGGTCGCTATAATTCACCCCTCCACTTT. Translated, it gives CASSSGGRYNSPLHF.

In this sample, this clonotype turned up many times. The chain joins TRBV12-3 or TRBV12-4 to TRBJ1-1, with 9 positions matching TRBD1. CDR3 length: 19 residues. Trimming cost V 7 bases and J 2 bases; bases outside gene matches: 20. CDR3 in DNA: TGTGCCAGCACCGATCTATACGCCGGGACAGGGTGGAGAAACACTGAAGCTTTCTTT. Protein product: CASTDLYAGTGWRNTEAFF.

For this clonotype: Mismatch with germline at one junction end may stem from a read error. The chain links TRBV5-6 to TRBJ2-5; 7 bases are a match to TRBD1. Looked up from germline, CDR1 is SGHDT and CDR2 is YYEEEE. This CDR3 has 14 residues. CDR3 DNA sequence: TGTACCAGCAGCTTGGGCCAGGGGGTCGAGACCCAGTACTTC. Translating gives CTSSLGQGVETQYF. Full variable domain (remainder filled in from reference TRBV5-6 and TRBJ2-5): DAGVTQSPTHLIKTRGQQVTLRCSPKSGHDTVSWYQQALGQGPQFIFQYYEEEERQRGNFPDRFSGHQFPNYSSELNVNALLLGDSALYLCTSSLGQGVETQYFGPGTRLLVL.

The table lists this clonotype with a few counts. This chain links TRBV6-2 or TRBV6-3 with TRBJ1-6; D is unclear. V shed 4 bases and J shed 0 bases, with 10 bases lying between them. This CDR3 is 16 amino acids long. From germline, CDR1 is MNHEY and CDR2 SVGEGT. The CDR3 protein is CASSSQASSYNSPLHF. The CDR3 nucleotides are TGTGCCAGCAGTTCCCAGGCCAGCTCCTATAATTCACCCCTCCACTTT.

There are many counts of this clonotype. The chain recombines TRBV29-1 with TRBJ1-2; maybe TRBD1 (5 bases). This CDR3 comprises 13 residues. The V gene's germline CDR1 is SQVTM and CDR2 ANQGSEA. Trimming stripped 6 bases from V and 4 bases from J, with 15 bases between. CDR3 sequence: CSVGGGEAYGYTF. The DNA of the CDR3 is TGCAGCGTGGGGGGAGGGGAAGCCTATGGCTACACCTTC.

In its sample, this clonotype was seen a few times. This chain's CDR3 is CASRGSQGAGTDTQYF. The CDR3 nucleotides read TGTGCCAGCAGGGGGTCGCAAGGGGCGGGCACAGATACGCAGTATTTT. This chain uses TRBV28 with TRBJ2-3; D might be TRBD1 (5 bases). The CDR3 extends over 16 amino acids. Germline loops: CDR1 MDHEN, CDR2 SYDVKM. The ends were cut back, 6 bases at V and 1 base at J, with 17 bases in the middle.

This clonotype was found many times. The V call is TRBV6-6, the J call TRBJ1-4; possibly TRBD1 for D (6 bases). In germline, CDR1 is MNHNY, CDR2 SVGAGI (reference sequence). This CDR3 is 13 amino acids long. Trimming took 5 bases from V and 6 from J, leaving 10 bases between them. CDR3 in DNA: TGTGCCAGCAGTAGGGGGGGAGATGAAAAACTGTTTTTT. Encoded protein: CASSRGGDEKLFF.

This chain joins TRBV28 and TRBJ1-4; D is ambiguous. Germline CDR1 and CDR2: MDHEN and SYDVKM. The length of the CDR3 is 10 residues. V dropped 8 bases and J dropped 3 bases, with 1 base sitting between them. The DNA of the CDR3 is TGTGCCAGCGCTAATGAAAAACTGTTTTTT. It translates to CASANEKLFF.

This clonotype was observed at least ten times. This sequence joins TRBV4-1 and TRBJ2-5; no reliable D call. This CDR3 contains 14 residues. The V and J ends lost 1 base and 1 base respectively, with 7 bases between them. Germline V gene data show CDR1 as MGHRA and CDR2 as YSYEKL. The CDR3: CASSQVGAQETQYF. Here the CDR3 DNA reads TGCGCCAGCAGCCAAGTAGGTGCCCAAGAGACCCAGTACTTC.

This clonotype was seen only a few times. V gene TRBV20-1 combines with J gene TRBJ2-1, with TRBD2 identical over 9 bases. Unmatched junction bases numbered 8, after V lost 3 bases and J lost 5 bases. CDR1 DFQATT and CDR2 SNEGSKA come from the germline V gene (reference sequence). The CDR3 is 15 amino acids. The CDR3 coding sequence is TGCAGTGCTAGCGCCTCTAGCGGGGTTGACAATGAGCAGTTCTTC. Encoded protein: CSASASSGVDNEQFF.

Ten or more counts support this clonotype. V is TRBV20-1 and J is TRBJ2-5; D possibly corresponds to TRBD2 (6 bases). V was trimmed by 5 bases and J by 5 bases, leaving 18 bases between them. This CDR3 has 14 residues. In germline, CDR1 is DFQATT, CDR2 SNEGSKA (reference sequence). CDR3 nucleotides: TGCAGTGCTCCGAACCCCCCGGGGGTGGAGACCCAGTACTTC. This translates into CSAPNPPGVETQYF.

The genes are TRBV2 and TRBJ1-1; the D gene is possibly TRBD1 (5 bases). CDR3 size: 13 residues. With 8 bases removed from V and 1 base from J, the gap between germline ends came to 11 bases. The germline V gene has CDR1 SNHLY and CDR2 FYNNEI. CDR3 DNA: TGTGCCAGCCTAAGAGGGGAGAACACTGAAGCTTTCTTT. Encoded protein: CASLRGENTEAFF. Supplemented by reference TRBV2 and TRBJ1-1, the full variable domain reads EPEVTQTPSHQVTQMGQEVILRCVPISNHLYFYWYRQILGQKVEFLVSFYNNEISEKSEIFDDQFSVERPDGSNFTLKIRSTKLEDSAMYFCASLRGENTEAFFGQGTRLTVV.

This clonotype turned up a few times. V is TRBV14 and J is TRBJ2-3, with 9 bases lining up with TRBD2. CDR1 is SGHDN and CDR2 is FVKESK in the germline V gene. After removal of 1 base from V and 10 bases from J, the junction contained 9 bases not matched to a gene. The CDR3 runs 15 residues. CDR3 protein: CASSQVAGVGVAQYF. CDR3 DNA: TGTGCCAGCAGCCAAGTAGCGGGGGTCGGTGTCGCGCAGTATTTT.

This clonotype showed up just a few times. This CDR3 reads CASTSWSGETQYF. The CDR3 DNA sequence: TGTGCCAGCACTTCGTGGAGCGGAGAGACCCAGTACTTC. This rearrangement joins TRBV7-6 to TRBJ2-5; tentative D call: TRBD2 (5 bases). The CDR3 is made up of 13 amino acids. Looked up from germline, CDR1 is SGHVS and CDR2 is FNYEAQ. V lost 7 bases, J lost 4 bases, and 13 bases lay in between. The full variable domain, rest sourced from reference TRBV7-6 and TRBJ2-5, is GAGVSQSPRYKVTKRGQDVALRCDPISGHVSLYWYRQALGQGPEFLTYFNYEAQQDKSGLPNDRFSAERPEGSISTLTIQRTEQRDSAMYRCASTSWSGETQYFGPGTRLLVL.

This clonotype was counted many times. The CDR3 nucleotides are TGTGCCAGCAGCTACGCTAGCGTCCCCTACAATGAGCAGTTCTTC. Amino acids: CASSYASVPYNEQFF. The chain uses TRBV27 and TRBJ2-1; TRBD2 might be the D (6 bases). From germline, CDR1 is MNHEY and CDR2 SMNVEV (reference sequence). V was trimmed by 6 bases and J by 2 bases, leaving 14 bases between them. The CDR3 has 15 amino acids.

This clonotype was counted between two and nine times. The V and J genes are TRBV15 and TRBJ1-5; D possibly corresponds to TRBD1 (6 bases). The CDR3 is 14 amino acids. Germline V CDR1 and CDR2: LNHNV, YYDKDF (reference sequence). With 1 base removed from V and 9 bases from J, the gap between germline ends came to 13 bases. The CDR3 DNA sequence: TGTGCCACCAGCAGAGGGGACACAGGGCGGCCCCAGCATTTT. Translation gives CATSRGDTGRPQHF.

This clonotype has more than one count but fewer than ten. The rearrangement joins TRBV3-1 to TRBJ1-2, with D perhaps TRBD1 (5 bases). The V gene lost 6 bases and the J gene lost 4 bases, with 18 bases spanning the gap. Germline CDR1 reads LGHDT; CDR2 reads YNNKEL (reference sequence). The CDR3 is made up of 15 amino acids. CDR3 bases: TGTGCCAGCAGTCACGGACAAAAAAAGGGCTATGGCTACACCTTC. Translated: CASSHGQKKGYGYTF.

This chain connects TRBV29-1 to TRBJ2-5; the match to TRBD2 covers 7 bases. Germline V gene sequence: CDR1 SQVTM, CDR2 ANQGSEA. The length of the CDR3 is 14 residues. J gave up 5 bases and V 4 bases, and 10 bases lay outside the gene matches. Here the CDR3 DNA reads TGCAGCGTTGCAGTTGGACTAGGGTCGGAGACCCAGTACTTC. Translating it yields CSVAVGLGSETQYF.